The next 11 T cell receptor beta chains were all read from a single sample in a study of blood T cell repertoires in COVID-19. Libraries were prepared by immunoSEQ multiplex PCR; TCRdb keeps only in-frame clonotypes and omits some of them. Of around 110,000 clones in the sample, around 80% were seen once. The sample taken for sequencing was peripheral blood. The source of these receptors is a man aged 65 to 85 with active or convalescent COVID-19.

The chain employs TRBV11-3 and TRBJ1-2; D may be TRBD1 (6 bases). Trimming removed 4 bases from V and 4 bases from J, with 19 bases in between. Germline lookup yields CDR1 SGHNT and CDR2 YENEEA. The CDR3 loop spans 16 amino acids. The CDR3 is CASSSPSGDKGYGYTF. CDR3 nucleotide sequence: TGTGCCAGCAGCTCCCCCTCCGGGGACAAGGGCTATGGCTACACCTTC.

The CDR3 DNA follows: TGTGCCAGTAGGGGACTAGCGGGAGACCCAGATACGCAGTATTTT. As protein: CASRGLAGDPDTQYF. The chain is built from TRBV19 and TRBJ2-3, with 14 bases identical to TRBD2. J lost 4 bases, V lost 6 bases, and 3 bases had no gene match. CDR1 is LNHDA and CDR2 is SQIVND in the germline V gene (reference sequence). This CDR3 comprises 15 residues. Based on the CDR3 plus reference TRBV19 and TRBJ2-3, the full variable domain is DGGITQSPKYLFRKEGQNVTLSCEQNLNHDAMYWYRQDPGQGLRLIYYSQIVNDFQKGDIAEGYSVSREKKESFPLTVTSAQKNPTAFYLCASRGLAGDPDTQYFGPGTRLTVL.

The chain joins TRBV7-2 to TRBJ1-2; TRBD1 matches 8 bases. This CDR3 region has 16 residues. Germline assignment: CDR1 SGHTA and CDR2 FQGNSA. V shed 5 bases and J 2 bases; nucleotides not matched to a gene: 10. DNA of the CDR3: TGTGCCAGCAGCACATACGACAGGACAGGGAACTATGGCTACACCTTC. Translated: CASSTYDRTGNYGYTF.

The chain has TRBV7-6 and TRBJ2-1, with D possibly being TRBD2 (5 bases). This CDR3 is 15 amino acids long. Per germline, CDR1 SGHVS and CDR2 FNYEAQ. V lost 2 bases, J lost 8 bases, and 16 bases lay in between. The CDR3 spells CASSLSGELRDEQFF. Written as DNA, the CDR3 is TGTGCCAGCAGCTTATCCGGGGAGCTAAGGGATGAGCAGTTCTTC.

The chain carries TRBV12-3 or TRBV12-4 and TRBJ1-3; D is possibly TRBD1 (5 bases). This CDR3 is built from 13 residues. V lost 3 bases and J 6 bases, leaving 9 bases between the germline ends. The CDR3 nucleotides are TGTGCCAGCAGTTTCGGGGGGAAAAACACCATATATTTT. Translated, it gives CASSFGGKNTIYF.

CDR3 sequence: CASSQGLAREQYF. DNA for the CDR3: TGTGCCAGCAGCCAGGGACTAGCGCGGGAGCAGTACTTC. V usage is TRBV28 and J usage is TRBJ2-7, with 10 bases fitting TRBD2. This CDR3 contains 13 residues. The V segment lost 6 bases and the J segment 7 bases; nucleotides outside the gene matches: 6. Germline CDR1 MDHEN, CDR2 SYDVKM.

The chain links TRBV6-2 or TRBV6-3 to TRBJ2-5; D gene ambiguous. The V end lost 0 bases, the J end lost 4 bases, and 9 bases lay between the germline ends. The CDR3 runs to 14 residues. Germline V gene data show CDR1 as MNHEY and CDR2 as SVGEGT. The CDR3 region is CASSYSANPETQYF. The CDR3 region has the DNA TGTGCCAGCAGTTACTCAGCCAACCCAGAGACCCAGTACTTC.

The chain combines TRBV6-5 with TRBJ1-1; no reliable D call. The V gene's germline CDR1 is MNHEY and CDR2 SVGAGI. This CDR3 contains 14 residues. The germline V and J ends were trimmed by 6 bases and 5 bases, with 16 bases remaining between them. The CDR3 DNA follows: TGTGCCAGCAGCGATGCCAGGCGGGGTACTGAAGCTTTCTTT. Protein: CASSDARRGTEAFF.

This chain links TRBV19 with TRBJ1-1; TRBD1 is a possible D gene (6 bases). The CDR3 consists of 14 residues. Per germline, CDR1 LNHDA and CDR2 SQIVND (reference sequence). V was pared by 8 bases and J by 7 bases, with 20 bases between. The CDR3 region has the DNA TGTGCCAGTCACCGGGGGGCTACTGTAAATGAAGCTTTCTTT. Protein product: CASHRGATVNEAFF.

The chain joins TRBV5-1 to TRBJ2-2; maybe TRBD2 (7 bases). V lost 5 bases and J lost 2, with 13 bases in between. CDR1 is SGHRS, CDR2 YFSETQ, per germline. CDR3 size: 15 residues. The CDR3, as DNA: TGCGCCAGCAGGGCGGGGGCAACCAACACCGGGGAGCTGTTTTTT. Encoded protein: CASRAGATNTGELFF.

The rearrangement uses TRBV27 and TRBJ1-2; 9 nucleotides align to TRBD1. The length of the CDR3 is 15 residues. V trimming: 2 bases; J trimming: 4 bases; junction bases outside the gene matches: 5. Per the germline V gene, CDR1 is MNHEY and CDR2 is SMNVEV (reference sequence). CDR3: CASSLVGTGSYGYTF. The CDR3 DNA reads TGTGCCAGCAGTTTAGTTGGGACAGGGTCCTATGGCTACACCTTC.